Following are 7 T cell receptor beta chains from one sample sequenced in a study of blood T cell repertoires in COVID-19. Here immunoSEQ multiplex PCR was the method, and the copy in TCRdb shows in-frame clones only, minus some. The profile shows roughly 350,000 clones, around 90% of them singletons. Sample: PBMCs or T cells enriched from blood (not recorded which). The source is a woman under 40 who had recovered from COVID-19.

The V and J genes are TRBV6-5 and TRBJ2-7; the match to TRBD1 covers 8 bases. The V gene's germline CDR1 is MNHEY and CDR2 SVGAGI. Unmatched junction bases numbered 10, after V lost 6 bases and J lost 6 bases. The CDR3 is made up of 14 amino acids. CDR3 residues: CASRRDRGNSEQYF. The DNA of the CDR3 is TGTGCCAGCAGACGTGACAGGGGAAATTCCGAGCAGTACTTC.

In nucleotides, the CDR3 is TGTGCCAGCAGTTTAGGAGGGGGCGTCGAAAAACTGTTTTTT. Its translation is CASSLGGGVEKLFF. The chain joins TRBV28 to TRBJ1-4; 7 bases line up with TRBD1. V shed 2 bases and J 8 bases; nucleotides not matched to a gene: 5. The CDR3 is 14 residues long. Germline values: CDR1 MDHEN, CDR2 SYDVKM. The variable domain in full, completed from reference TRBV28 and TRBJ1-4, reads DVKVTQSSRYLVKRTGEKVFLECVQDMDHENMFWYRQDPGLGLRLIYFSYDVKMKEKGDIPEGYSVSREKKERFSLILESASTNQTSMYLCASSLGGGVEKLFFGSGTQLSVL.

V usage is TRBV2 and J usage is TRBJ2-1; D possibly corresponds to TRBD1 (5 bases). This CDR3 is 13 amino acids long. V was pared by 4 bases and J by 6 bases, with 10 bases between. Germline V gene data show CDR1 as SNHLY and CDR2 as FYNNEI. CDR3 nucleotides: TGTGCCAGCAGTGTGGAGACAGCCAATGAGCAGTTCTTC. It is translated as CASSVETANEQFF. The whole variable domain, filled in from reference TRBV2 and TRBJ2-1, reads EPEVTQTPSHQVTQMGQEVILRCVPISNHLYFYWYRQILGQKVEFLVSFYNNEISEKSEIFDDQFSVERPDGSNFTLKIRSTKLEDSAMYFCASSVETANEQFFGPGTRLTVL.

The chain couples TRBV30 to TRBJ2-1, with a weak D call TRBD2 (6 bases). CDR1 and CDR2 (germline): GTSNPN, SVGIG (reference sequence). The CDR3 runs to 13 residues. V was pared by 3 bases and J by 0 bases, with 6 bases between. DNA of the CDR3: TGTGCCTGGAGCGGGAGCTCCTACAATGAGCAGTTCTTC. It encodes CAWSGSSYNEQFF.

The V gene is TRBV7-8, the J gene TRBJ1-4; 7 bases line up with TRBD1. The CDR3 consists of 14 residues. Unmatched junction bases numbered 8, after V lost 5 bases and J lost 8 bases. Per germline, CDR1 SGHVS and CDR2 FQNEAQ. For the CDR3, the DNA is TGTGCCAGCAGCCCACAGGGGATAGGGGAAAAACTGTTTTTT. Encoded protein: CASSPQGIGEKLFF.

The V gene is TRBV15, the J gene TRBJ2-7; 7 bases match TRBD2. V shed 0 bases, J shed 4 bases, and the junction held 6 bases outside the gene matches. Looked up from germline, CDR1 is LNHNV and CDR2 is YYDKDF (reference sequence). The CDR3 loop spans 15 amino acids. The CDR3 is CATSRDRGRGYEQYF. CDR3 sequence (DNA): TGTGCCACCAGCAGAGATCGCGGGAGAGGTTACGAGCAGTACTTC.

This sequence joins TRBV28 and TRBJ1-6; possibly TRBD1 for D (5 bases). The V end lost 4 bases, the J end lost 14 bases, and 18 bases lay between the germline ends. CDR1 is MDHEN, CDR2 SYDVKM, per germline. The CDR3 spans 14 residues. CDR3 amino acids: CASSSPTDLPALHF. In DNA, the CDR3 is TGTGCCAGCAGTTCCCCGACAGACCTTCCGGCCCTCCACTTT. The full variable domain, its missing parts supplied by reference TRBV28 and TRBJ1-6, is DVKVTQSSRYLVKRTGEKVFLECVQDMDHENMFWYRQDPGLGLRLIYFSYDVKMKEKGDIPEGYSVSREKKERFSLILESASTNQTSMYLCASSSPTDLPALHFGNGTRLTVT.